This T cell receptor (beta chain) derives from a study of T-cell reconstitution after alpha-beta-depleted transplantation in children. Whole-study findings and limits: Several hundred rapidly expanded clones from non-depleted graft cells reportedly supplied alpha-beta T cells about two months post-transplant. Newly made T cells mostly supplied T-cell counts and diversity one year after transplant.

Unique molecular identifiers were incorporated during preparation of the TCRbeta library. TCRdb re-called the PCR reads with MiXCR, one entry per CDR3 protein. The table lists over 400,000 distinct CDR3 sequences, 43% of them singletons, with 27% in the top ten. This clonotype was observed a few times. The antigen remains unidentified. The specimen was PBMCs, collected before TCRalphabeta/CD19-depleted stem cell transplant. The source is a girl aged 2-9 years with aplastic anemia, due to receive a stem cell transplant.

The CDR3, as DNA: TGTGCCAGCAGCGTCCCAGCGGGGACCTCCTACAATGAGCAGTTCTTC. It encodes CASSVPAGTSYNEQFF. This chain links TRBV9 with TRBJ2-1; TRBD2 agrees at 7 bases. Looked up from germline, CDR1 is SGDLS and CDR2 is YYNGEE. Trimming at V came to 2 bases and at J to 0 bases, leaving 5 bases not matched to a gene. This CDR3 region has 16 residues. The full variable domain, its missing parts supplied by reference TRBV9 and TRBJ2-1, is DSGVTQTPKHLITATGQRVTLRCSPRSGDLSVYWYQQSLDQGLQFLIQYYNGEERAKGNILERFSAQQFPDLHSELNLSSLELGDSALYFCASSVPAGTSYNEQFFGPGTRLTVL.